Listed below are T cell receptor beta chains from one sample, sequenced in a study of blood T cells in healthy people across ages. TCRdb reprocessed the 5' RACE reads via MiXCR and lists one record per CDR3 protein. Of 500,000 to 650,000 distinct CDR3 sequences in the sample, approximately 26% were seen once. These sequences were also reported in another study, on T cells of mothers and their children.

Material: blood. Receptors were obtained from a boy aged 2-9 years in good health. Both conserved end residues are part of each CDR3. The order of the fields is D gene, V gene, J gene, clone size, CDR3 DNA, CDR3 protein. D genes are given only for firm matches. The size field is filled for only some rows; it gives once, few, many or a size class.

D: -
V: TRBV29-1
J: TRBJ2-5
size: -
DNA: TGCAGCGTTGAGAATGGTTGGGAGGAGACCCAGTACTTC
CDR3: CSVENGWEETQYF

D: TRBD1
V: TRBV6-6
J: TRBJ2-2
size: -
DNA: TGTGCCAGCAGTACACAGGGGAGCGGGGAGCTGTTTTTT
CDR3: CASSTQGSGELFF

D: -
V: TRBV7-8
J: TRBJ2-5
size: -
DNA: TGTGCCAGCAGCTTAGATCTCAGGAACAGGAGGGAGACCCAGTACTTC
CDR3: CASSLDLRNRRETQYF

D: TRBD2
V: TRBV12-3/TRBV12-4
J: TRBJ2-5
size: -
DNA: TGTGCCAGCAGTTTGGGGCTAGCGGAAGCGACCCAGTACTTC
CDR3: CASSLGLAEATQYF

D: -
V: TRBV4-1
J: TRBJ2-7
size: -
DNA: TGCGCCAGCAGCGAAATTTGGGCCTCCTACGAGCAGTACTTC
CDR3: CASSEIWASYEQYF

D: -
V: TRBV5-1
J: TRBJ2-5
size: -
DNA: TGCGCCAGCAGCTTGGCCCCAGGGGCAGAGACCCAGTACTTC
CDR3: CASSLAPGAETQYF

D: TRBD1
V: TRBV20-1
J: TRBJ2-4
size: -
DNA: TGCAGTGCGGGACAGGGGGCCAAAAACATTCAGTACTTC
CDR3: CSAGQGAKNIQYF

D: TRBD2
V: TRBV7-2
J: TRBJ2-1
size: once
DNA: TGTGCCAGCAGAGCGGGGGTTTACAGTGAGCAGTTCTTC
CDR3: CASRAGVYSEQFF

D: TRBD1
V: TRBV6-5
J: TRBJ1-3
size: few
DNA: TGTGCCAGCAGTTCCCCCCCGGGCAGGGGGCAAGGAAACACCATATATTTT
CDR3: CASSSPPGRGQGNTIYF

D: -
V: TRBV20-1
J: TRBJ1-4
size: -
DNA: TGCAGTGCTCGCGAACCGGGGGGGGTATATGAAAAACTGTTTTTT
CDR3: CSAREPGGVYEKLFF

D: -
V: TRBV5-1
J: TRBJ2-7
size: -
DNA: TGCGCCAGCGACCGGGGGTGCTACGAGCAGTACTTC
CDR3: CASDRGCYEQYF

D: -
V: TRBV6-5
J: TRBJ2-3
size: few
DNA: TGTGCCAGCAGGGAGATTGCCACAGATACGCAGTATTTT
CDR3: CASREIATDTQYF

D: -
V: TRBV7-2
J: TRBJ1-1
size: few
DNA: TGTGCCAGCAGCTTACCCCGGGCGCCTGAAGCTTTCTTT
CDR3: CASSLPRAPEAFF

D: -
V: TRBV7-9
J: TRBJ2-7
size: -
DNA: TGTGCCAGCAGTCGTACCGGGGGTCCCCTGGCCTACGAGCAGTACTTC
CDR3: CASSRTGGPLAYEQYF

D: TRBD1
V: TRBV10-3
J: TRBJ2-7
size: few
DNA: TGTGCCACCTTGAACGGGACAGTAACATACGAGCAGTACTTC
CDR3: CATLNGTVTYEQYF

D: -
V: TRBV11-2
J: TRBJ1-4
size: -
DNA: TGTGCCAGCAGCCCTAAGGACAGTGGGGAAAAACTGTTTTTT
CDR3: CASSPKDSGEKLFF

D: TRBD2
V: TRBV5-6
J: TRBJ2-7
size: -
DNA: TGTGCCAGCAGCTCGACTAGCCCGGGAGCCTACGAGCAGTACTTC
CDR3: CASSSTSPGAYEQYF

D: -
V: TRBV5-1
J: TRBJ2-6
size: few
DNA: TGCGCCAGCAGCCCACCCCAGGGCGGTGGGGCCAACGTCCTGACTTTC
CDR3: CASSPPQGGGANVLTF

D: TRBD2
V: TRBV12-3/TRBV12-4
J: TRBJ2-3
size: -
DNA: TGTGCCAGCAGTCCCGGACTAGCCACAGGTACGCAGTATTTT
CDR3: CASSPGLATGTQYF

D: TRBD1
V: TRBV11-2
J: TRBJ1-2
size: few
DNA: TGTGCCAGCAGCCGGACAGGGTCCTATGGCTACACCTTC
CDR3: CASSRTGSYGYTF

D: TRBD1
V: TRBV12-3/TRBV12-4
J: TRBJ1-4
size: few
DNA: TGTGCCAGCAGTACCTCCGGGACAGCAACTAATGAAAAACTGTTTTTT
CDR3: CASSTSGTATNEKLFF

D: -
V: TRBV20-1
J: TRBJ2-4
size: -
DNA: TGCAGTGCTAGAGAGGTCGGCAGGGTACTTGCCAAAAACATTCAGTACTTC
CDR3: CSAREVGRVLAKNIQYF

D: TRBD1
V: TRBV2
J: TRBJ2-1
size: few
DNA: TGTGCCAGCAGTGACGGGACAGTGCAGGTCAATGAGCAGTTCTTC
CDR3: CASSDGTVQVNEQFF

D: TRBD2
V: TRBV4-2
J: TRBJ2-5
size: -
DNA: TGTGCCAGCAGCCGGGGACTAGCGGGTGCTGAAGAGACCCAGTACTTC
CDR3: CASSRGLAGAEETQYF

D: TRBD1
V: TRBV29-1
J: TRBJ2-7
size: few
DNA: TGCAGCGTTGTCACGCAGGGGGACGAGCAGTACTTC
CDR3: CSVVTQGDEQYF

D: TRBD2
V: TRBV4-2
J: TRBJ2-4
size: -
DNA: TGTGCCAGCAGCCTGACGACCAAGCGGGGGGGTAAAAACATTCAGTACTTC
CDR3: CASSLTTKRGGKNIQYF

D: -
V: TRBV16
J: TRBJ2-6
size: few
DNA: TGTGCCAGCAGCCAAGGGGTTGGCGAAGCTGACTCTGGGGCCAACGTCCTGACTTTC
CDR3: CASSQGVGEADSGANVLTF

D: TRBD2
V: TRBV18
J: TRBJ2-1
size: few
DNA: TGTGCCAGCTCTCAACTAGCGGTCTCCTACAATGAGCAGTTCTTC
CDR3: CASSQLAVSYNEQFF

D: -
V: TRBV24-1
J: TRBJ2-1
size: few
DNA: TGTGCCACCAGCCCACGCGGGACTTGGAATGAGCAGTTCTTC
CDR3: CATSPRGTWNEQFF

D: TRBD1
V: TRBV7-6
J: TRBJ2-1
size: few
DNA: TGTGCCAGCAGCCATCGACAGGGGCCCTACAATGAGCAGTTCTTC
CDR3: CASSHRQGPYNEQFF

D: -
V: TRBV10-3
J: TRBJ2-2
size: -
DNA: TGTGCCACCCGCGGGGCGACAGGTTTGAACACCGGGGAGCTGTTTTTT
CDR3: CATRGATGLNTGELFF

D: -
V: TRBV14
J: TRBJ2-1
size: few
DNA: TGTGCCAGCAGCCGGGACTTGATATTTAATGAGCAGTTCTTC
CDR3: CASSRDLIFNEQFF

D: TRBD1
V: TRBV6-6
J: TRBJ2-1
size: once
DNA: TGTGCCAGCAGCTTTACCATGACAGGGGAGAATGAGCAGTTCTTC
CDR3: CASSFTMTGENEQFF

D: -
V: TRBV11-2
J: TRBJ2-2
size: -
DNA: TGTGCCAGCAGCTTAGTCCAAGCCGGGGAGCTGTTTTTT
CDR3: CASSLVQAGELFF

D: -
V: TRBV30
J: TRBJ1-2
size: -
DNA: TGTGCCTGGAGTAGCAGGGGTGACTATGGCTACACCTTC
CDR3: CAWSSRGDYGYTF

D: -
V: TRBV12-3/TRBV12-4
J: TRBJ2-1
size: -
DNA: TGTGCCAGCAGCCACGCCAGGAGTGAGCAGTTCTTC
CDR3: CASSHARSEQFF

D: -
V: TRBV12-5
J: TRBJ1-2
size: -
DNA: TGTGCTAGTGGTTTGGCACAAGGACGAGGCTACACCTTC
CDR3: CASGLAQGRGYTF

D: TRBD1
V: TRBV19
J: TRBJ1-6
size: -
DNA: TGTGCCAGTAGTATAACCGGACAGGGGAGCTCCTATAATTCACCCCTCCACTTT
CDR3: CASSITGQGSSYNSPLHF

D: -
V: TRBV29-1
J: TRBJ1-2
size: -
DNA: TGCAGCGTTACAGGAACAGGCAATGGCTACACCTTC
CDR3: CSVTGTGNGYTF

D: TRBD1
V: TRBV7-9
J: TRBJ2-5
size: few
DNA: TGTGCCAGCAGCTTCGCCGGGACAGGAGACCTTGGGCAGTACTTC
CDR3: CASSFAGTGDLGQYF

D: -
V: TRBV7-8
J: TRBJ2-3
size: -
DNA: TGTGCCAGCAGCTTAGATCGCGGACCCAGCACAGATACGCAGTATTTT
CDR3: CASSLDRGPSTDTQYF

D: TRBD2
V: TRBV3-1
J: TRBJ2-1
size: -
DNA: TGTGCCAGCAGCCAGTGGGGACTAGCGGGGGGGCCAGCGAATGAGCAGTTCTTC
CDR3: CASSQWGLAGGPANEQFF

D: TRBD1
V: TRBV9
J: TRBJ2-3
size: few
DNA: TGTGCCAGCAGCGCCCAGAGGGACAGGGGCACAGATACGCAGTATTTT
CDR3: CASSAQRDRGTDTQYF

D: -
V: TRBV7-9
J: TRBJ2-2
size: few
DNA: TGTGCCAGCAGCTTAAGCGATGCGAACACCGGGGAGCTGTTTTTT
CDR3: CASSLSDANTGELFF

D: TRBD2
V: TRBV9
J: TRBJ2-5
size: -
DNA: TGTGCCAGCACATCGGCGGGGGGGGCCCAAGAGACCCAGTACTTC
CDR3: CASTSAGGAQETQYF

D: -
V: TRBV3-1
J: TRBJ1-1
size: few
DNA: TGTGCCAGCAGCCAAGTTCGACTTTCCAGAGTGAACACTGAAGCTTTCTTT
CDR3: CASSQVRLSRVNTEAFF

D: TRBD1
V: TRBV11-1
J: TRBJ2-3
size: -
DNA: TGTGCCAGCAGCCCATTGTGGGGACAGGGGGAAATTGTTATCGGCGGGGGATACACAGATACGCAGTATTTT
CDR3: CASSPLWGQGEIVIGGGYTDTQYF

D: -
V: TRBV29-1
J: TRBJ2-7
size: few
DNA: TGCAGCGTTGGTTTAACAAGACAGTTCTACGAGCAGTACTTC
CDR3: CSVGLTRQFYEQYF

D: -
V: TRBV6-5
J: TRBJ1-4
size: many
DNA: TGTGCCAGCAGTAGCGGAGGGGAAAAACTGTTTTTT
CDR3: CASSSGGEKLFF

D: -
V: TRBV4-3
J: TRBJ2-6
size: -
DNA: TGCGCCAGCAGCCGATCAGGAGCTGGGGCCAACGTCCTGACTTTC
CDR3: CASSRSGAGANVLTF

D: -
V: TRBV7-9
J: TRBJ2-7
size: few
DNA: TGTGCCAGCAGCTTAAGGCCACGGGATAAAAGAGCCACCTACGAGCAGTACTTC
CDR3: CASSLRPRDKRATYEQYF

D: TRBD2
V: TRBV29-1
J: TRBJ2-7
size: -
DNA: TGCAGCGCCAGGACTAGCACCTACGAGCAGTACTTC
CDR3: CSARTSTYEQYF

D: -
V: TRBV25-1
J: TRBJ2-5
size: -
DNA: TGTGCCAGCAGTGGCCTAAAGGAGACCCAGTACTTC
CDR3: CASSGLKETQYF